This TCR beta chain was captured by sequencing in a study of OX40 agonist ivuxolimab in advanced cancers. Study details: Patients were given ivuxolimab, an antibody that agonizes OX40 (CD134). Three dose-escalation patients had partial responses: one with hepatocellular carcinoma and two with cutaneous melanoma.

The CDR3 runs 16 residues. The repertoire was sequenced with immunoSEQ multiplex PCR; TCRdb's copy has only in-frame clones and lacks some. The data show about 69,000 clones, with around 91% seen just once and about 10% held by the top ten. This chain uses TRBV21-1 with TRBJ2-1; TRBD2 is the table's D call, not checked against the DNA. TRBV21-1 is tagged as a pseudogene. The sequence was obtained from an adult with an advanced solid tumor such as melanoma, head and neck, liver or kidney cancer. This specimen was CD4+ or CD8+ T cells sorted from blood, taken in a trial of the OX40 agonist ivuxolimab. This CDR3 is CASSKAAGGAQDEQFF. CDR3 coding DNA: TGTGCCAGCAGCAAAGCAGCCGGGGGGGCGCAGGATGAGCAGTTCTTC.